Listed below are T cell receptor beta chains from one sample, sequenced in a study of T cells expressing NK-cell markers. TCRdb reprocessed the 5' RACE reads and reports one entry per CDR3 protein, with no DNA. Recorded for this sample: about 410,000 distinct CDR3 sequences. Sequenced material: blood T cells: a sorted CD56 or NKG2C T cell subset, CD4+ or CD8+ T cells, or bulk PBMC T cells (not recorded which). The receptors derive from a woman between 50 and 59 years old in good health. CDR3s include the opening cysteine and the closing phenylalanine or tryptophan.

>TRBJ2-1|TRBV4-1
CASSHPSRGLDVIDSSYNEQFF
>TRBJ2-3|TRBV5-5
CASSFAPRADTQYF
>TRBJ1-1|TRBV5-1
CASSLVSGQGSEAFF
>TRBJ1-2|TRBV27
CASRRPTGGYTF
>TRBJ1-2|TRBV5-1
CASSFDLGYGYTF
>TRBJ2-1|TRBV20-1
CSATGGAVPYNEQFF
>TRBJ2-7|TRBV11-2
CASSYHPNGDEQYF
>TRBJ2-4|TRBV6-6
CASSYGTGRITKNIQYF
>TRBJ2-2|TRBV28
CASSSGLAGGTGELFF
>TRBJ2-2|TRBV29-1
CSVPGLADTGELFF
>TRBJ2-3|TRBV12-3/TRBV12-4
CASSLGGSVWSTDTQYF
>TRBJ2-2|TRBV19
CASSISLANTGELFF
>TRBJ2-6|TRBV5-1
CASSLGRRPGANVLTF
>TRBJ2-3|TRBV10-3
CAISVGEGTDTQYF
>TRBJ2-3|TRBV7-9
CASSLGSLAGRGDTQYF
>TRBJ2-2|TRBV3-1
CASNRGINTGELFF
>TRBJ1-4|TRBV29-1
CSASIEREKLFF
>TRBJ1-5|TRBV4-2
CASSQGLSNQPQHF
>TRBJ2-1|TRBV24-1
CATSDRGGSYNEQFF
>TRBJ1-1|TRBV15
CATSRDLGGTEAFF